These T cell receptor beta chains were read from a single sample in a study of OX40 agonist ivuxolimab in advanced cancers. Produced via immunoSEQ multiplex PCR; TCRdb's table is partial and in-frame only. The sample holds about 50,000 clones, 80% seen once. This sample comprised CD4+ or CD8+ T cells sorted from blood, obtained in a trial of the OX40 agonist ivuxolimab. All receptors derive from an adult with an advanced solid tumor such as melanoma, head and neck, liver or kidney cancer. Each CDR3 is given with its conserved first and last residue. A D gene is named only where the DNA matches it firmly. Where a row states a size, it is once, few, many or the class of an expanded clone; other rows omit it.

cdr3_aa cdr3_nt j_call clone_size v_call d_call
CASSSKPSSYNSPLHF TGTGCCAGCAGCTCTAAACCGAGCTCCTATAATTCACCCCTCCACTTT TRBJ1-6 once TRBV7-6 -
CASSSPRGSTEAFF TGTGCCAGCAGCTCCCCCAGGGGGTCCACTGAAGCTTTCTTT TRBJ1-1 once TRBV11-2 TRBD1
CASRRTGGADTQYF TGTGCCAGTAGGAGAACAGGGGGCGCAGATACGCAGTATTTT TRBJ2-3 once TRBV19 TRBD1
CASSFPPGTSGGGGSYEQYF TGTGCCAGCAGTTTTCCCCCCGGGACTAGCGGGGGGGGAGGGTCCTACGAGCAGTACTTC TRBJ2-7 - TRBV6-7 TRBD2
CASSPQGGGNYGYTF TGTGCCAGCAGCCCACAGGGTGGGGGTAACTATGGCTACACCTTC TRBJ1-2 - TRBV5-4 -
CASSYSLAGANVLTF TGTGCCAGCAGTTACTCATTAGCTGGGGCCAACGTCCTGACTTTC TRBJ2-6 - TRBV6-5 -
CASSLGQQGFHGYTF TGTGCCAGCAGCTTAGGGCAACAGGGATTTCATGGCTACACCTTC TRBJ1-2 - TRBV7-9 -
CASSRTGGSGNQPQHF TGTGCCAGCAGTCGAACAGGGGGCTCTGGCAATCAGCCCCAGCATTTT TRBJ1-5 - TRBV7-8 TRBD1
CASSRASGRTYNEQFF TGCGCCAGCAGCCGGGCTAGCGGGAGGACCTACAATGAGCAGTTCTTC TRBJ2-1 - TRBV4-1 TRBD2
CASSLDLATDTQYF TGTGCCAGCAGCTTGGATCTAGCGACAGATACGCAGTATTTT TRBJ2-3 - TRBV5-5 -
CASSLGWTSGRLGKNIQYF TGTGCCAGCAGCTTGGGGTGGACTAGCGGGAGGTTGGGCAAAAACATTCAGTACTTC TRBJ2-4 once TRBV5-5 TRBD2
CASSSWNEQFF TGCGCCAGCAGCTCCTGGAATGAGCAGTTCTTC TRBJ2-1 - TRBV5-1 -
CASSLMGGPTEAFF TGTGCCAGCAGTTTAATGGGGGGCCCCACTGAAGCTTTCTTT TRBJ1-1 - TRBV27 -
CASSLVRENLFF TGTGCCAGCAGCCTGGTGCGAGAAAACCTGTTTTTT TRBJ1-4 - TRBV4-2 -
CASSPPSGTGNQPQHF TGTGCCAGCTCACCACCTTCCGGGACAGGGAATCAGCCCCAGCATTTT TRBJ1-5 - TRBV18 TRBD1
CASSRTSVRDSYNSPLHF TGCGCCAGCAGCCGGACTTCTGTCAGGGACTCCTATAATTCACCCCTCCACTTT TRBJ1-6 - TRBV4-3 -
CAWSVLGQGLVEQFF TGTGCCTGGAGTGTACTTGGACAGGGCTTAGTTGAGCAGTTCTTC TRBJ2-1 - TRBV30 TRBD1
CASSLGRGNTIYF TGTGCCAGCAGCTTAGGCCGTGGAAACACCATATATTTT TRBJ1-3 - TRBV13 -
CASSPTGTLPYEQYF TGTGCCAGCTCACCGACAGGGACTCTTCCCTACGAGCAGTACTTC TRBJ2-7 - TRBV18 -
CASSRTASYEQYF TGTGCCAGCAGTCGGACAGCTTCCTACGAGCAGTACTTC TRBJ2-7 - TRBV28 -
CASSTTGIGTDTQYF TGTGCCAGCAGTACGACAGGGATTGGCACAGATACGCAGTATTTT TRBJ2-3 - TRBV6-5 TRBD1
CASSVVDRGPNTEAFF TGTGCCAGCAGCGTAGTGGACAGGGGGCCAAACACTGAAGCTTTCTTT TRBJ1-1 - TRBV9 TRBD1
CASTLAGGPLPSYF TGTGCCAGCACCTTAGCGGGAGGGCCCCTACCGTCATATTTT TRBJ2-3 - TRBV2 TRBD2
CASRLQVTGELFF TGTGCCAGCCGCCTACAGGTTACCGGGGAGCTGTTTTTT TRBJ2-2 - TRBV7-3 -
CASSQGTTRMSYEQYF TGCGCCAGCAGCCAAGGGACTACCCGTATGTCCTACGAGCAGTACTTC TRBJ2-7 - TRBV4-1 -
CASSEKRGGSEAFF TGTGCCAGCAGTGAAAAACGTGGGGGGTCTGAAGCTTTCTTT TRBJ1-1 - TRBV6-1 -
CASSKIAGGPTDTQYF TGTGCCAGCAGCAAAATAGCGGGAGGGCCCACAGATACGCAGTATTTT TRBJ2-3 - TRBV5-6 TRBD2
CAWGQGLLAKNIQYF TGTGCCTGGGGACAGGGACTTCTAGCCAAAAACATTCAGTACTTC TRBJ2-4 - TRBV30 TRBD1
CAVGGERYSPLHF TGTGCCGTCGGTGGGGAGAGGTATTCACCCCTCCACTTT TRBJ1-6 few TRBV19 -